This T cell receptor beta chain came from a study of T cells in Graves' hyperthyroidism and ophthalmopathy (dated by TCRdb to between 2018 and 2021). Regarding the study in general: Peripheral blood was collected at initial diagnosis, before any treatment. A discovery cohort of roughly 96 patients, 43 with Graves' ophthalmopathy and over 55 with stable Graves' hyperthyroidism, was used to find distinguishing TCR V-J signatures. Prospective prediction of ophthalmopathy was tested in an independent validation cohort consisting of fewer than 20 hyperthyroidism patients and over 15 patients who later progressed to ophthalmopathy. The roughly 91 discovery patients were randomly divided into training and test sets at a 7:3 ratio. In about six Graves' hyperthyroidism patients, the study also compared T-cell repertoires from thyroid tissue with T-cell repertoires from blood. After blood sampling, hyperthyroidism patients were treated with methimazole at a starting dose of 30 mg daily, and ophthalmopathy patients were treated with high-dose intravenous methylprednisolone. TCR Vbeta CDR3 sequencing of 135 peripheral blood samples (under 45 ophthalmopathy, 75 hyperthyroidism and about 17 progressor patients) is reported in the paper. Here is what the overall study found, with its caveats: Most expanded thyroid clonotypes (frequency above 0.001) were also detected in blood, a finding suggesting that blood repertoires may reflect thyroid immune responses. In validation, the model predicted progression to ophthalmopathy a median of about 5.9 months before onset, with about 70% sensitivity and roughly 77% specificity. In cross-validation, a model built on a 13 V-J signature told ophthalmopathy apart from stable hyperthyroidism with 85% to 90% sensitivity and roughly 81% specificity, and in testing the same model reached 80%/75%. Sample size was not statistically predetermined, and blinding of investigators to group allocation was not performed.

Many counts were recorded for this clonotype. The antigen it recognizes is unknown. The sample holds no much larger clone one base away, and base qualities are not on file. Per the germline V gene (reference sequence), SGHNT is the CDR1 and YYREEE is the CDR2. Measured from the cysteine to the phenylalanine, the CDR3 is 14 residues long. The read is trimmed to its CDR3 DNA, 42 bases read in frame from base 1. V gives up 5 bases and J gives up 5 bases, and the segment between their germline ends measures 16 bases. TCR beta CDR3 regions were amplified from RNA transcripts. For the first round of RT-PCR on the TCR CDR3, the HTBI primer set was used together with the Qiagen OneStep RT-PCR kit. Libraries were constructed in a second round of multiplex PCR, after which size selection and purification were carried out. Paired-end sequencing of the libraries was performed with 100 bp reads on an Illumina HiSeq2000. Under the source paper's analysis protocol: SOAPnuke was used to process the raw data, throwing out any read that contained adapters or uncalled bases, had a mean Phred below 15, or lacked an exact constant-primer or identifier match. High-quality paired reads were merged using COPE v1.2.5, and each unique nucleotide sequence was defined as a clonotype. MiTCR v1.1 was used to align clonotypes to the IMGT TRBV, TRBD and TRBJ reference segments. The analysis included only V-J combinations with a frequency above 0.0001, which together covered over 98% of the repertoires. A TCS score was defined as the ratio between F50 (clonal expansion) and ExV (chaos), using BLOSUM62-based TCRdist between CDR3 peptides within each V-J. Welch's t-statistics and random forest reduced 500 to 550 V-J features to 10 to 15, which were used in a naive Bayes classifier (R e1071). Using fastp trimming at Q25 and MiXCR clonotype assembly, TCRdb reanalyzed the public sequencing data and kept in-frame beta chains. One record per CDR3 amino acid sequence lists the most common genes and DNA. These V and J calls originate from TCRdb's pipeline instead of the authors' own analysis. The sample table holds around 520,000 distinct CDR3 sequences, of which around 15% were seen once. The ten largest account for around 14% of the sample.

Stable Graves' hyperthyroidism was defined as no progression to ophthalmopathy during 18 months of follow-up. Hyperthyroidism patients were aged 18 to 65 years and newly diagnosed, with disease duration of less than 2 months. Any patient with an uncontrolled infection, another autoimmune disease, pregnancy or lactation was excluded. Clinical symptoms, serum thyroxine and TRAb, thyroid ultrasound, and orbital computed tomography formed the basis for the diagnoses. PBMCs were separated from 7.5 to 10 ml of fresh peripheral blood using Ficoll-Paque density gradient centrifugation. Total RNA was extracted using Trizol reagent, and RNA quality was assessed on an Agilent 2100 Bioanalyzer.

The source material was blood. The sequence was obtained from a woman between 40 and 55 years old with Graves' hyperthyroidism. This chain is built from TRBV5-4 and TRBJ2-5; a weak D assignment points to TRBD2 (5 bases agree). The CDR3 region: CASSLAGGGETQYF. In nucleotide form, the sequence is TGTGCCAGCAGTTTAGCAGGAGGTGGGGAGACCCAGTACTTC.